These 30 T cell receptor beta chains were all obtained from the same sample, sequenced in a study of control samples from healthy donors and cancer patients. Repertoires were generated with immunoSEQ multiplex PCR, while TCRdb's copy carries only in-frame clones and drops some. The data contain some 80,000 clones, 85% to 95% of them seen just once; the ten biggest clones take up 5% to 6.5%. What was sequenced was blood. These receptors were collected from a woman in her sixties or seventies in good health.

The chain uses TRBV11-2 and TRBJ2-3; 7 bases fit TRBD2. There are 16 residues in the CDR3. The germline CDR1 and CDR2 sequences are SGHAT and FQNNGV. With 6 bases clipped from V and 2 bases from J, the junction kept 11 bases outside the gene matches. The CDR3 here is CASRDGLAGNTDTQYF. The CDR3, as DNA: TGTGCCAGCAGGGATGGGTTAGCGGGTAACACAGATACGCAGTATTTT. The full variable domain, with the rest looked up from reference TRBV11-2 and TRBJ2-3, is EAGVAQSPRYKIIEKRQSVAFWCNPISGHATLYWYQQILGQGPKLLIQFQNNGVVDDSQLPKDRFSAERLKGVDSTLKIQPAKLEDSAVYLCASRDGLAGNTDTQYFGPGTRLTVL.

The genes are TRBV5-1 and TRBJ1-2, with 7 bases aligning to TRBD1. Germline values: CDR1 SGHRS, CDR2 YFSETQ. The CDR3 is 15 residues long. The trim removed 4 bases at V and 5 bases at J, leaving 11 bases unmatched. This CDR3 reads CASSGVRTGGYGYTF. The CDR3 DNA reads as TGCGCCAGCAGCGGCGTCCGGACAGGTGGTTATGGCTACACCTTC.

This chain uses TRBV4-1 with TRBJ2-2; a possible D gene is TRBD1 (5 bases). There are 20 residues in the CDR3. Trimming stripped 4 bases from V and 1 base from J, with 25 bases between. CDR1 and CDR2 (germline): MGHRA, YSYEKL. The CDR3 loop reads CASSLYILFRQWMNTGELFF. The CDR3 region has the DNA TGCGCCAGCAGCCTTTATATTTTATTCCGACAGTGGATGAACACCGGGGAGCTGTTTTTT.

This chain links TRBV11-2 with TRBJ1-3; D perhaps matches TRBD1 (5 bases). The CDR3 runs to 14 residues. CDR1 and CDR2 from the germline V gene are SGHAT and FQNNGV. Trimming took off 5 bases at V and 6 bases at J, with 14 bases between the two ends. This CDR3 is CASSRMGGVNTIYF. The CDR3 DNA follows: TGTGCCAGCAGCCGAATGGGGGGTGTAAACACCATATATTTT.

The J gene is TRBJ1-2, the V gene TRBV19; tentatively, D is TRBD1 (6 bases). CDR3 size: 19 residues. Trimming shortened V by 1 base and J by 4 bases, and 25 bases separated the two germline ends. Germline V lookup: CDR1 LNHDA, CDR2 SQIVND (reference sequence). The CDR3 sequence is CASSIVEGDRMGFGYGYTF. The DNA of the CDR3 is TGTGCCAGTAGTATAGTTGAGGGAGACAGGATGGGTTTCGGCTATGGCTACACCTTC.

The rearrangement links TRBV19 to TRBJ1-3, with D unresolved. CDR1 LNHDA and CDR2 SQIVND come from the germline V gene (reference sequence). CDR3 length: 15 residues. Trimming cost V 6 bases and J 0 bases, with 12 bases left between them. The CDR3 nucleotides are TGTGCCAGTAGCCACCCCACTGACTCTGGAAACACCATATATTTT. This translates into CASSHPTDSGNTIYF.

V usage is TRBV7-9 and J usage is TRBJ1-3, with D unresolved. V lost 5 bases, J lost 0 bases, and 17 bases lay in between. The CDR3 has 17 amino acids. Per the germline V gene, CDR1 is SEHNR and CDR2 is FQNEAQ (reference sequence). The CDR3 DNA is TGTGCCAGCAGCCACACGAGATTGGCGGTCTCTGGAAACACCATATATTTT. Translated, it gives CASSHTRLAVSGNTIYF.

The chain links TRBV5-1 to TRBJ1-3; no clear D gene. CDR1 SGHRS and CDR2 YFSETQ come from the germline V gene. Between the trimmed V and J ends, which lost 2 bases and 0 bases, there was a span of 15 bases. The CDR3 spans 17 residues. The CDR3 region has the DNA TGCGCCAGCAGCTTTTCCTCTATCGCGAGCTCTGGAAACACCATATATTTT. Its protein is CASSFSSIASSGNTIYF.

This chain uses TRBV6-6 with TRBJ1-1; D is undetermined. The germline V gene encodes CDR1 MNHNY and CDR2 SVGAGI (reference sequence). The CDR3 contains 14 residues. V was cut by 2 bases and J by 1 base, with 8 bases left in between. CDR3 sequence reads: CASSYVSTNTEAFF. CDR3 nucleotide sequence: TGTGCCAGCAGTTACGTCTCGACGAACACTGAAGCTTTCTTT.

The CDR3 DNA reads TGCGCCAGCAGCCAGCGAGGGGGAGCGGGAGTTGGCGAGCAGTACTTC. Residues: CASSQRGGAGVGEQYF. The V gene is TRBV4-1, the J gene TRBJ2-7; 8 bases line up with TRBD2. This CDR3 comprises 16 residues. V trimming: 3 bases; J trimming: 6 bases; junction bases outside the gene matches: 13. CDR1 is MGHRA, CDR2 YSYEKL, per germline.

J is TRBJ1-5 and V is TRBV25-1; D unclear. V was trimmed by 4 bases and J by 0 bases, leaving 7 bases between them. The CDR3 covers 14 residues. Germline lookup yields CDR1 MGHDK and CDR2 SYGVNS. Here the CDR3 DNA reads TGTGCCAGCAGTGGACGGACTAGCAATCAGCCCCAGCATTTT. Amino acids: CASSGRTSNQPQHF.

The V gene is TRBV28, the J gene TRBJ2-1, with TRBD2 matching 14 bases. Germline loops: CDR1 MDHEN, CDR2 SYDVKM. This CDR3 spans 17 amino acids. Unmatched junction bases numbered 9, after V lost 6 bases and J lost 5 bases. The CDR3 nucleotides read TGTGCCAGCAGCACCCAAGGACTAGCGGGAGGAGACAATGAGCAGTTCTTC. Amino acids: CASSTQGLAGGDNEQFF.

V and J are TRBV5-1 and TRBJ2-1; 9 bases line up with TRBD1. From germline, CDR1 is SGHRS and CDR2 YFSETQ. CDR3 size: 14 residues. Trimming removed 4 bases from V and 4 bases from J; junction bases left unmatched: 3. This chain's CDR3 is CASSQGQGYNEQFF. In DNA, the CDR3 is TGCGCCAGCAGCCAGGGACAGGGTTACAATGAGCAGTTCTTC.

This clone was counted once. This chain links TRBV7-8 with TRBJ2-1; unclear D gene. Germline CDR1 and CDR2: SGHVS and FQNEAQ. This CDR3 has 14 amino acids. Trimming pared 2 bases from V and 8 bases from J, leaving 13 bases between. The CDR3 reads CASSLRSKGHEQFF. The CDR3 DNA is TGTGCCAGCAGCTTAAGGTCCAAGGGTCATGAGCAGTTCTTC.

V is TRBV28 and J is TRBJ1-2; TRBD1 aligns across 9 bases. The CDR3 runs to 13 residues. The J segment lost 6 bases and the V segment lost 3 bases, leaving 2 bases of the junction unmatched. CDR1 MDHEN and CDR2 SYDVKM come from the germline V gene. CDR3 amino acids: CASSFRDRDGYTF. In DNA form, the CDR3 reads TGTGCCAGCAGTTTCCGGGACAGGGATGGCTACACCTTC.

This chain uses TRBV4-3 with TRBJ1-2, with a possible D match to TRBD1 (5 bases). Germline CDR1 reads LGHNA; CDR2 reads YSLEER. Trimming removed 1 base at V and 3 bases at J, with 9 bases between. There are 14 residues in the CDR3. DNA for the CDR3: TGCGCCAGCAGCCAAGGGGGGTGGGACTATGGCTACACCTTC. Translated: CASSQGGWDYGYTF.

The rearrangement joins TRBV5-6 to TRBJ2-7; no reliable D call. Trimming shortened V by 2 bases and J by 2 bases, and 5 bases separated the two germline ends. CDR3 size: 12 residues. Germline CDR1 and CDR2: SGHDT and YYEEEE. This CDR3 reads CASSFSAYEQYF. The CDR3 nucleotides read TGTGCCAGCAGCTTTTCAGCCTACGAGCAGTACTTC.

The genes are TRBV27 and TRBJ1-6; 9 nucleotides agree with TRBD1. The J segment lost 10 bases and the V segment lost 2 bases, leaving 9 bases of the junction unmatched. CDR1 is MNHEY, CDR2 SMNVEV, per germline (reference sequence). This CDR3 comprises 16 residues. The CDR3 bases are TGTGCCAGCAGTTTACTAACGGGACAGGGCCGGTCACCCCTCCACTTT. It is translated as CASSLLTGQGRSPLHF.

The V call is TRBV19, the J call TRBJ1-4; D unclear. Germline V gives CDR1 LNHDA, CDR2 SQIVND (reference sequence). The CDR3 runs 14 residues. V gave up 3 bases and J gave up 0 bases, with 5 bases separating them. CDR3 amino acids: CASSIYATNEKLFF. CDR3 nucleotides: TGTGCCAGTAGTATCTATGCAACTAATGAAAAACTGTTTTTT.

The rearrangement links TRBV7-2 to TRBJ1-2; 7 bases are shared with TRBD1. Germline assignment: CDR1 SGHTA and CDR2 FQGNSA. The CDR3 has 16 amino acids. V lost 2 bases, J lost 5 bases, and 11 bases stayed unmatched. This chain's CDR3 is CASSLTWQGEYYGYTF. CDR3 sequence (DNA): TGTGCCAGCAGCTTAACTTGGCAGGGGGAATATTATGGCTACACCTTC. The variable domain in full, with the rest retrieved from reference TRBV7-2 and TRBJ1-2, is GAGVSQSPSNKVTEKGKDVELRCDPISGHTALYWYRQSLGQGLEFLIYFQGNSAPDKSGLPSDRFSAERTGGSVSTLTIQRTQQEDSAVYLCASSLTWQGEYYGYTFGSGTRLTVV.

This chain links TRBV19 with TRBJ1-5, with TRBD1 identical over 11 bases. Germline V lookup: CDR1 LNHDA, CDR2 SQIVND (reference sequence). Unmatched junction bases numbered 6, after V lost 4 bases and J lost 7 bases. This CDR3 is built from 15 residues. Here the CDR3 reads CASSTRTGGRQPQHF. CDR3 DNA: TGTGCCAGTAGTACTAGGACAGGGGGCAGGCAGCCCCAGCATTTT.

This chain links TRBV28 with TRBJ2-7, with TRBD2 matching 12 bases. This CDR3 contains 14 residues. Unmatched junction bases numbered 4, after V lost 7 bases and J lost 3 bases. CDR1 and CDR2 from the germline V gene are MDHEN and SYDVKM. In nucleotides, the CDR3 is TGTGCCAGCAAACGACTAGCGGGGGTCTACGAGCAGTACTTC. Its protein is CASKRLAGVYEQYF.

The gene calls are TRBV28 and TRBJ2-2; no definite D call. CDR3 length equals 13 residues. V lost 3 bases and J lost 4, with 6 bases in between. Per germline, CDR1 MDHEN and CDR2 SYDVKM. The CDR3 sequence is CASSLKSTGELFF. As DNA, the CDR3 is TGTGCCAGCAGTTTGAAGAGCACCGGGGAGCTGTTTTTT.

The CDR3 region is CASSQMTVGEQYF. In DNA form, the CDR3 reads TGCGCCAGCAGCCAAATGACTGTGGGCGAGCAGTACTTC. V gene TRBV4-1 combines with J gene TRBJ2-7, with D unresolved. V lost 2 bases and J 6 bases, leaving 11 bases between the germline ends. This CDR3 comprises 13 residues. Germline V gives CDR1 MGHRA, CDR2 YSYEKL.

The rearrangement joins TRBV2 to TRBJ1-3; D is uncertain. There are 10 residues in the CDR3. Germline CDR1 reads SNHLY; CDR2 reads FYNNEI. Trimming shortened V by 7 bases and J by 10 bases, and 8 bases separated the two germline ends. The CDR3 DNA reads as TGTGCCAGCATTCTGGGGACCATATATTTT. Translation gives CASILGTIYF.

The CDR3 spells CASSQGQGETPLHF. The CDR3 nucleotides read TGTGCCAGCTCACAAGGGCAGGGCGAAACACCCCTCCACTTT. The chain combines TRBV18 with TRBJ1-6, with TRBD1 as a possible D gene (5 bases). The CDR3 contains 14 residues. V was shortened by 4 bases and J by 11 bases, with 15 bases between the two germline ends. From germline, CDR1 is KGHSH and CDR2 LQKENI.

The V and J genes are TRBV5-4 and TRBJ2-2, with 14 bases aligning to TRBD2. The CDR3 consists of 17 residues. Per the germline V gene, CDR1 is SGHNT and CDR2 is YYREEE (reference sequence). The trim removed 5 bases at V and 1 base at J, leaving 4 bases unmatched. As DNA, the CDR3 is TGTGCCAGCAGACCTGGACTAGCGGGAGGGAACACCGGGGAGCTGTTTTTT. It codes for CASRPGLAGGNTGELFF.

The CDR3 loop reads CASSLGGNLYGYTF. The CDR3 region has the DNA TGTGCCAGCAGCTTAGGCGGAAACCTCTATGGCTACACCTTC. The chain links TRBV11-2 to TRBJ1-2, with D hard to call. The length of the CDR3 is 14 residues. CDR1 is SGHAT and CDR2 is FQNNGV in the germline V gene. V was clipped by 1 base and J by 4 bases, with 10 bases between them.

The rearrangement uses TRBV5-8 and TRBJ2-7, with D perhaps matching TRBD1 (5 bases). This CDR3 has 11 amino acids. V was clipped by 4 bases and J by 9 bases, with 11 bases between them. Germline V gene lookup returns CDR1 SGHTS and CDR2 YDEGEE. In DNA, the CDR3 is TGTGCCAGCAGCGCGCGCGACAGGCAGTACTTC. As protein: CASSARDRQYF.

The chain recombines TRBV7-8 with TRBJ1-2, with unresolved D. Per the germline V gene, CDR1 is SGHVS and CDR2 is FQNEAQ. V dropped 1 base and J dropped 4 bases, with 10 bases sitting between them. This CDR3 is built from 14 residues. The CDR3, as DNA: TGTGCCAGCAGCTTAGGTCAGTCCCCCTATGGCTACACCTTC. This encodes CASSLGQSPYGYTF.